These T cell receptor beta chains were read from a single sample in a study of response to subunit inactivated influenza vaccine. Each CDR3 protein gets one entry after TCRdb re-called the RT-PCR reads with MiXCR. The sample lists hundreds of thousands of distinct CDR3 sequences, 13% to 15% seen once, with about 7.4% in the top ten. The input for sequencing was PBMCs from blood, taken about 14 days before vaccination. The source of these receptors is a man in his fifties or sixties who received an inactivated influenza vaccine. Both conserved end residues are trimmed from each CDR3.

v_call	j_call	cdr3_aa
TRBV5-1	TRBJ1-4	ASSLNQGGQGGFEKLF
TRBV7-9	TRBJ2-7	ASSYGQLSYEQY
TRBV12-3/TRBV12-4	TRBJ1-4	ASSQGWGAGEKLF
TRBV10-3	TRBJ2-7	AISGGTSLVREQY
TRBV4-2	TRBJ2-7	ASSQDYFAGEYEQY
TRBV15	TRBJ1-3	ATSREGRGPGNTIY
TRBV5-1	TRBJ2-7	ASSLESQRGSYEQY
TRBV18	TRBJ2-7	ASSPPGDREQY
TRBV10-3	TRBJ1-6	AISEGNRGNSPLH
TRBV9	TRBJ1-2	ASSVDQANYGYT
TRBV12-3/TRBV12-4	TRBJ2-6	ASSRSSGANVLT
TRBV28	TRBJ1-5	ASSLYTGNQPQH
TRBV7-2	TRBJ2-3	ASSTTGWDTQY
TRBV6-1	TRBJ2-7	ASRTYRQVGEQY
TRBV14	TRBJ2-1	ASSPGTSGRGSSYNEQF
TRBV20-1	TRBJ2-7	SASPGLARVYEQY
TRBV12-3/TRBV12-4	TRBJ1-2	ASSFSSRYGYT
TRBV6-1	TRBJ2-3	ASNGRGTVNTDTQY
TRBV20-1	TRBJ2-5	SARELLAGMETQY
TRBV25-1	TRBJ1-1	ASSEYSGGGAF
TRBV4-2	TRBJ2-1	ASSQDRMRGAINEQF
TRBV20-1	TRBJ2-1	SASLGNEQF
TRBV2	TRBJ2-2	ASSEGTSGRENTGELF
TRBV6-1	TRBJ2-1	ASRDWTGRTEQF
TRBV20-1	TRBJ2-7	SAARVLLTYEQY
TRBV29-1	TRBJ2-1	SVPAGDEQF
TRBV5-5	TRBJ2-5	ASSLGPTYHQETQY
TRBV4-2	TRBJ2-1	ASSRRDGDSGGNEQF
TRBV6-1	TRBJ2-5	ASSEAFGGRTQY
TRBV29-1	TRBJ2-1	SVEGRAKYNEQF
TRBV6-1	TRBJ2-2	ASSRDQTGGNTGELF